This T cell receptor beta chain was identified during a study of CD8 T cells in ankylosing spondylitis. Findings and caveats of the study: As for the disease-linked clones, they showed a CD8+ phenotype and occurred at relatively low frequencies in peripheral blood. Earlier authors reported some of these motif variants in reactive arthritis synovial fluid and blood. Reportedly, significant enrichment of disease-linked clones occurred in matched ankylosing spondylitis synovial fluid.

Trimming cost V 5 bases and J 0 bases, with 13 bases left between them. The CDR3 is made up of 15 amino acids. Points on this clonotype: The antigen remains unidentified.

Construction of TCR beta libraries was performed using quantitative 5'-RACE with molecular barcodes. TCRdb re-called the 5' RACE reads through MiXCR, storing one row per CDR3 protein. The data contain 200,000 to 250,000 distinct CDR3 sequences, around 24% of them singletons. The rearrangement links TRBV12-3 or TRBV12-4 to TRBJ1-2, with TRBD1 as a possible D gene (5 bases). Source material: blood, either unsorted or a sorted T cell fraction (not recorded which). The sequence was collected from a male donor with ankylosing spondylitis or in good health (not recorded which). The CDR3 nucleotides read TGTGCCAGCAGTCCTCAGGGATTTGCTAACTATGGCTACACCTTC. It encodes CASSPQGFANYGYTF.